What follows describes a single T cell receptor beta chain. A deep-level run was used for the assay. Profiling relied on immunoSEQ multiplex PCR, and the TCRdb table lists in-frame clones only, not all of them. The sample has roughly 2 million clones; 85% to 95% are singletons. V shed 9 bases and J 2 bases; nucleotides not matched to a gene: 6. The CDR3 spans 14 residues. CDR1 is KGHSH and CDR2 is LQKENI in the germline V gene. This entry comes from a study of shared clonotypes between healthy human individuals. Sample: naive CD4+ T cells sorted from blood. Noted subset: CD45RA+ positively selected. This chain links TRBV18 with TRBJ2-2; 7 bases align to TRBD1. The clonotype was recovered from a man aged 18 to 35 in good health. The CDR3 loop reads CASPGTVNTGELFF. CDR3 DNA sequence: TGTGCCAGTCCCGGGACAGTTAACACCGGGGAGCTGTTTTTT.